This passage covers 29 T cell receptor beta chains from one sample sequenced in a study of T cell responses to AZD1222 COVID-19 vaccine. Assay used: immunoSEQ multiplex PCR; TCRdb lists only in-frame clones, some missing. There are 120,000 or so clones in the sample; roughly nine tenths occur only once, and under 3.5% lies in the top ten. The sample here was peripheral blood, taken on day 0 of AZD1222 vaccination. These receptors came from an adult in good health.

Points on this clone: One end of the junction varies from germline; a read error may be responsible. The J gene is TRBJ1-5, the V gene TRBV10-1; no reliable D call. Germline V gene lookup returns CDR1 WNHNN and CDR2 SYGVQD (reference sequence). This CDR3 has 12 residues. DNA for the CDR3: TGCGCCAGCAGTGACAGCAGTCAGCCCCAGCATTTT. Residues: CASSDSSQPQHF.

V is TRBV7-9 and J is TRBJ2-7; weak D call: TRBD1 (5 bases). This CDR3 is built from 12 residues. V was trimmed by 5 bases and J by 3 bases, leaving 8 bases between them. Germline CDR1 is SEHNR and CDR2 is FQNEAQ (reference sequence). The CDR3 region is CASSRTFYEQYF. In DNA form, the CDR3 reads TGTGCCAGCAGCCGGACATTCTACGAGCAGTACTTC.

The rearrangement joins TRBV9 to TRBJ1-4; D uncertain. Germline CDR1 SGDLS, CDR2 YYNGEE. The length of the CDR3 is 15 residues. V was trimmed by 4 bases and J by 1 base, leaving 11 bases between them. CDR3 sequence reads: CASSPERVTNEKLFF. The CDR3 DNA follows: TGTGCCAGCAGCCCCGAGAGGGTAACTAATGAAAAACTGTTTTTT.

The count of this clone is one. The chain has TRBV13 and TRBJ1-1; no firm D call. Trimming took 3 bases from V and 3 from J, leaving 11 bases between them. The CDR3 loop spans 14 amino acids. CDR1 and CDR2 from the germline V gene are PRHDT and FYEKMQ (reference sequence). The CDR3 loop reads CASSFPSIYTEAFF. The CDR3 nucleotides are TGTGCCAGCAGCTTTCCCAGCATCTACACTGAAGCTTTCTTT. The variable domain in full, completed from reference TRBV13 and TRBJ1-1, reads AAGVIQSPRHLIKEKRETATLKCYPIPRHDTVYWYQQGPGQDPQFLISFYEKMQSDKGSIPDRFSAQQFSDYHSELNMSSLELGDSALYFCASSFPSIYTEAFFGQGTRLTVV.

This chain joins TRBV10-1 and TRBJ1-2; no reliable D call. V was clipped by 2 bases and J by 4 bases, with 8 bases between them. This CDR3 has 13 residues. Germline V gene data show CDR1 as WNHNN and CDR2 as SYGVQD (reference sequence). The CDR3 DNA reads TGCGCCAGCAGTGAGAACGGAAGCTATGGCTACACCTTC. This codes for CASSENGSYGYTF.

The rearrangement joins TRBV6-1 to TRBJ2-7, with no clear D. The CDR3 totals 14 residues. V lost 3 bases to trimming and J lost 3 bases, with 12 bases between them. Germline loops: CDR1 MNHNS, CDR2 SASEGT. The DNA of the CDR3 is TGTGCCAGCAGTGAGACCAGTGGCGACTACGAGCAGTACTTC. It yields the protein CASSETSGDYEQYF.

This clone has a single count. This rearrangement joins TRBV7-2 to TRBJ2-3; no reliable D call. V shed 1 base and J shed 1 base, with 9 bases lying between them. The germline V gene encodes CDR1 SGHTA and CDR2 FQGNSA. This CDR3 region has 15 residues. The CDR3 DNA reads TGTGCCAGCAGCTTAGGAGCTAAGGGCACAGATACGCAGTATTTT. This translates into CASSLGAKGTDTQYF.

DNA of the CDR3: TGTGCCAGCAGCTTAGGCCTGAGCTCCTACAATGAGCAGTTCTTC. Amino acids: CASSLGLSSYNEQFF. V and J are TRBV11-2 and TRBJ2-1; D is uncertain. Germline lookup yields CDR1 SGHAT and CDR2 FQNNGV. The V end was cut by 1 base, the J end by 0 bases, with 7 bases between. The CDR3 length is 15 residues. The variable domain in full, with the rest retrieved from reference TRBV11-2 and TRBJ2-1, is EAGVAQSPRYKIIEKRQSVAFWCNPISGHATLYWYQQILGQGPKLLIQFQNNGVVDDSQLPKDRFSAERLKGVDSTLKIQPAKLEDSAVYLCASSLGLSSYNEQFFGPGTRLTVL.

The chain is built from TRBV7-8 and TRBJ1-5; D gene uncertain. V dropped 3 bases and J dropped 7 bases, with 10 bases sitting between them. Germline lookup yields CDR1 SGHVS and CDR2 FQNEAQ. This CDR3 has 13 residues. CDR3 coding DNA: TGTGCCAGCAGCTTGGGCGCTAGCCAGCCCCAGCATTTT. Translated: CASSLGASQPQHF.

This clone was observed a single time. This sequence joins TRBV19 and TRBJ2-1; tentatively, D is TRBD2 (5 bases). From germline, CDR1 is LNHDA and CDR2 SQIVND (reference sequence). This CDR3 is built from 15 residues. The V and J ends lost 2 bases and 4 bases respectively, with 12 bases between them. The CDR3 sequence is CASSIPGSLYNEQFF. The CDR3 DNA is TGTGCCAGTAGTATACCGGGATCCCTTTACAATGAGCAGTTCTTC.

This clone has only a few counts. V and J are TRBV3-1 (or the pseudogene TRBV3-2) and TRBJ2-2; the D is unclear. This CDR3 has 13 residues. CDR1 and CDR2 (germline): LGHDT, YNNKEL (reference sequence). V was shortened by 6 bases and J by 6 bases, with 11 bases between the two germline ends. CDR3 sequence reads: CASSVLDSGELFF. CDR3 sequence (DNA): TGTGCCAGCAGTGTTTTAGATTCCGGGGAGCTGTTTTTT.

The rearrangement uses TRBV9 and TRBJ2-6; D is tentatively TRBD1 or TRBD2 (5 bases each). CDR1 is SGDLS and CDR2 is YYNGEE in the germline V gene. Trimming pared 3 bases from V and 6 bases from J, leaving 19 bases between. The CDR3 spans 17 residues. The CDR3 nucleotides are TGTGCCAGCAGCGCTGGGACCGCTACGATGCCGGCCAACGTCCTGACTTTC. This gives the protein CASSAGTATMPANVLTF.

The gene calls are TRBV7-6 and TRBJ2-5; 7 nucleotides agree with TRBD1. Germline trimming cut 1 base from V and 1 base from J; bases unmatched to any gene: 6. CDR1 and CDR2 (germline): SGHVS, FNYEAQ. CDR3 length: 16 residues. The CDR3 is CASSLVPGTAQETQYF. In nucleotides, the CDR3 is TGTGCCAGCAGCTTAGTCCCTGGGACAGCCCAAGAGACCCAGTACTTC.

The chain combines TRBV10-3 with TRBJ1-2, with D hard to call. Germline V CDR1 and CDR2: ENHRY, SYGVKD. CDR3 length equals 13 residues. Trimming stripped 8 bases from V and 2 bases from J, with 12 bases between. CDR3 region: CAILAKENYGYTF. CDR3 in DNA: TGTGCCATCCTTGCCAAGGAAAACTATGGCTACACCTTC.

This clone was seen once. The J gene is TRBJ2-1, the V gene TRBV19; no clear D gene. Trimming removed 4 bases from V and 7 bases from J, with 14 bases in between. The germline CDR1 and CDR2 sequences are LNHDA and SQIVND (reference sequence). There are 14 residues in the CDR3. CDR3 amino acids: CASSTGLGINEQFF. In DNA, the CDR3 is TGTGCCAGTAGTACCGGTTTAGGGATTAATGAGCAGTTCTTC.

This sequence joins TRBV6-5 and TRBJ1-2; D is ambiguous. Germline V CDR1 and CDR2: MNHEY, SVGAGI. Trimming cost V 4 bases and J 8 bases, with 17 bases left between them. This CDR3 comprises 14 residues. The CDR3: CASSWAPSTAGYTF. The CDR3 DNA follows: TGTGCCAGCAGTTGGGCCCCGAGTACGGCCGGCTACACCTTC.

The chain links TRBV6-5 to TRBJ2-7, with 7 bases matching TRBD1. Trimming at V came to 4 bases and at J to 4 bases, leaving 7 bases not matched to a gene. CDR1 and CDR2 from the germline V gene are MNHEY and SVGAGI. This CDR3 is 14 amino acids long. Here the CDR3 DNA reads TGTGCCAGCAGTTCGGGACAGCTCCGATACGAGCAGTACTTC. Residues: CASSSGQLRYEQYF.

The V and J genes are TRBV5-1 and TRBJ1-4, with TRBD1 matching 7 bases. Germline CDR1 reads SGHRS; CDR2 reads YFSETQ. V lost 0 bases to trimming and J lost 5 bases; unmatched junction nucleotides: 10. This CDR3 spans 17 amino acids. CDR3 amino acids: CASSLGIGGQQNEKLFF. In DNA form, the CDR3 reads TGCGCCAGCAGCTTGGGAATCGGGGGACAGCAGAATGAAAAACTGTTTTTT.

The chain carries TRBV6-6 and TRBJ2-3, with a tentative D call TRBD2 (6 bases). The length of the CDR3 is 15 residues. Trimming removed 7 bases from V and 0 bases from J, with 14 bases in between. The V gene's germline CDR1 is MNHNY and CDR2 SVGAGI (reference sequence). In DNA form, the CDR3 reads TGTGCCAGCACCCCCGGGACTCCCAGCACAGATACGCAGTATTTT. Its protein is CASTPGTPSTDTQYF.

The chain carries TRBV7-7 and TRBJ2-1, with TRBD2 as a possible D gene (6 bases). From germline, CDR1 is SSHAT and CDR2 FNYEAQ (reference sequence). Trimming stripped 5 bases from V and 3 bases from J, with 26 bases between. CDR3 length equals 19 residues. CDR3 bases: TGTGCCAGCAGCCCGGGGAGGATCGGTACGAAAAGGGGCTACAATGAGCAGTTCTTC. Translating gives CASSPGRIGTKRGYNEQFF.

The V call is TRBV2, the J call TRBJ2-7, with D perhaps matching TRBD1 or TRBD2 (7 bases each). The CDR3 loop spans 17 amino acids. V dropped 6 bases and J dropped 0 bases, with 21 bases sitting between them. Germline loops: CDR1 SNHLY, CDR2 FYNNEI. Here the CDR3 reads CASRRTGEGGSSYEQYF. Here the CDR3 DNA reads TGTGCCAGCAGACGGACAGGCGAGGGGGGGAGCTCCTACGAGCAGTACTTC.

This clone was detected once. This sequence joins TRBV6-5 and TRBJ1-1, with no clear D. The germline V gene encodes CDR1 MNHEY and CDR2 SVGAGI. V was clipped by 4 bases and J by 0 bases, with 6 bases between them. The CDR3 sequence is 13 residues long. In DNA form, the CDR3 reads TGTGCCAGCAGTTCTCCCATGAACACTGAAGCTTTCTTT. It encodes CASSSPMNTEAFF.

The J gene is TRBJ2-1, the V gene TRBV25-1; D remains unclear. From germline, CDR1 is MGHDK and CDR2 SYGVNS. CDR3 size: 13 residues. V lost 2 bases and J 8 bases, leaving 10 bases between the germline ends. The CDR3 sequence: CASSESTRDEQFF. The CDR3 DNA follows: TGTGCCAGCAGTGAAAGTACACGGGATGAGCAGTTCTTC.

The DNA of the CDR3 is TGTGCCAGCAGCCTCCTTTCGGCAAACTATGGCTACACCTTC. This gives the protein CASSLLSANYGYTF. This sequence joins TRBV9 and TRBJ1-2, with unresolved D. The CDR3 has 14 residues. Germline loops: CDR1 SGDLS, CDR2 YYNGEE. V lost 4 bases to trimming and J lost 2 bases, with 12 bases between them. The full variable domain, its missing parts supplied by reference TRBV9 and TRBJ1-2, is DSGVTQTPKHLITATGQRVTLRCSPRSGDLSVYWYQQSLDQGLQFLIQYYNGEERAKGNILERFSAQQFPDLHSELNLSSLELGDSALYFCASSLLSANYGYTFGSGTRLTVV.

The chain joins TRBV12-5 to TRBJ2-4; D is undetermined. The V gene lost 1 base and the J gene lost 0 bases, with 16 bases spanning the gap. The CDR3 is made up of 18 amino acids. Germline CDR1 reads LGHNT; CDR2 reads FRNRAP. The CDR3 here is CASGLDNRRDIAKNIQYF. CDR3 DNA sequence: TGTGCTAGTGGTTTGGACAATCGGAGAGATATAGCCAAAAACATTCAGTACTTC.

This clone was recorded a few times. CDR3 sequence reads: CASSEFDGTSGSGEQFF. As DNA, the CDR3 is TGTGCCAGCAGTGAATTCGACGGGACTAGCGGGAGTGGGGAGCAGTTCTTC. The J gene is TRBJ2-1, the V gene TRBV25-1; 14 nucleotides line up with TRBD2. This CDR3 contains 17 residues. Germline loops: CDR1 MGHDK, CDR2 SYGVNS. V was clipped by 1 base and J by 10 bases; unmatched bases: 9.

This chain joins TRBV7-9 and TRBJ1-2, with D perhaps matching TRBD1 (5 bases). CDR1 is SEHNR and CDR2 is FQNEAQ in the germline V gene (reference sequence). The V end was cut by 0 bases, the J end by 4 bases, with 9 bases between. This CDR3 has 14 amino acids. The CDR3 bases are TGTGCCAGCAGCTTAGCGCTCGGGGGCTATGGCTACACCTTC. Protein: CASSLALGGYGYTF.

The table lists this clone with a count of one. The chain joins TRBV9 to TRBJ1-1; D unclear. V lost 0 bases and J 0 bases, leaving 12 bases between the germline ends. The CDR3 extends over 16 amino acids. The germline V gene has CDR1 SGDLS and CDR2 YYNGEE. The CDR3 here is CASSVGFSPMNTEAFF. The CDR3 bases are TGTGCCAGCAGCGTAGGGTTCTCCCCCATGAACACTGAAGCTTTCTTT.

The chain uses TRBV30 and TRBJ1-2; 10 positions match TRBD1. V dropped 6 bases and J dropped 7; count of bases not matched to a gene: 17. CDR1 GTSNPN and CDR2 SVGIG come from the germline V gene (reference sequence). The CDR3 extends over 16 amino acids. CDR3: CACLTGTGVLKSGYTF. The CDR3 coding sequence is TGTGCCTGCTTAACCGGGACAGGGGTTTTAAAAAGTGGCTACACCTTC. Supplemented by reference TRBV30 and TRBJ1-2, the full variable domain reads SQTIHQWPATLVQPVGSPLSLECTVEGTSNPNLYWYRQAAGRGLQLLFYSVGIGQISSEVPQNLSASRPQDRQFILSSKKLLLSDSGFYLCACLTGTGVLKSGYTFGSGTRLTVV.